This TCR beta chain was found in a study of T cells after yellow fever vaccination. General study points: Once the booster was given, most primary-vaccination clones reappeared, at 95% to 98% for CD4 and 88% for CD8. The CD4 and CD8 compartments had a small share of their clonotypes in common. The bulk population could contribute abundant contaminating clonotypes to FACS-sorted repertoires.

The CDR3 consists of 14 residues. The V gene lost 5 bases and the J gene lost 0 bases, with 10 bases spanning the gap. From germline, CDR1 is SGHVS and CDR2 FNYEAQ. Via MiXCR, TCRdb re-called the 5' RACE reads, giving one row per CDR3 protein. Among 250,000 to 350,000 distinct CDR3 sequences, around 7% were seen once, and the ten largest hold over 15%. As regards this clonotype: Its antigen remains unknown.

This chain links TRBV7-6 with TRBJ1-2; D not certain. The source of this sequence is a man aged 18 to 29 who received the YFV17D yellow fever vaccine. The sequencing used PBMCs, collected about 41 days after the first yellow fever vaccination. CDR3 protein: CASSPAVTNYGYTF. CDR3 coding DNA: TGTGCCAGCAGCCCGGCGGTGACTAACTATGGCTACACCTTC.